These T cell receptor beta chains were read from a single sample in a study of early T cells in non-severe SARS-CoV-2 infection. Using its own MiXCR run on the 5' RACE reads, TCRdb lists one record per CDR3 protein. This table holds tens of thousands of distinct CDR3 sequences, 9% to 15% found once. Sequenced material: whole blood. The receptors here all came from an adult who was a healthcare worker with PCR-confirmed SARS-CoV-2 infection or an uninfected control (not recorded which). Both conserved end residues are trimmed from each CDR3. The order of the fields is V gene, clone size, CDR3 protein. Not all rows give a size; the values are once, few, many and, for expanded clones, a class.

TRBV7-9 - ASSVAGTGGRSQY
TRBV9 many ASSGDTDTQY
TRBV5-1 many ASSPSSDRGYLAGELF
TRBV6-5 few ATLDGLTDTQY
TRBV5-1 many ASSFRASGTDTQY
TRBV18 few ASSPPGGSYEQY
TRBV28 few ASRGTGPVGDTQY
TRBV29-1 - SARIAGYEQY
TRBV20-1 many SARSGTEDEKLF
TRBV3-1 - ASSQDANSLEQY
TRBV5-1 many ASPCWVTQY
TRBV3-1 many ASSQGFMVSNSPLH
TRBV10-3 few AISTGATEAF
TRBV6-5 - ASSYQPGQPNTEAF
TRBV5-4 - ASSSGTREETQY
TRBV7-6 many ASSLRTSGGAGTGELF
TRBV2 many ASSEGQQGFDT
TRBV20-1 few SARDVLSGPFNEQF
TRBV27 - ANSTPAGRNEQF
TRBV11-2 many ASSSDSYEQY
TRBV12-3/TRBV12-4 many ASRKLAGVSSYNEQF
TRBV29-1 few SVEESGVGKTQY
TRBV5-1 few ASSPGGQPVTDTQY
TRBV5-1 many ASSFDSTGELF
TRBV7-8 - ASTSLEGQETQY
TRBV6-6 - ASSYDGGLLAYEQY
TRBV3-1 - ASSQIGVAGNTGELF
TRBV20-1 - SAYRENEQF
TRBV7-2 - ASSLVGTGFTDTQY
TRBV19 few ASSGTDNEKLF
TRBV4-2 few ASSQDPQYNEQF
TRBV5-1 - ASRGWDTQY
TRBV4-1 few ASSRDLTGELF
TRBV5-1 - ASSYPVVGQVNTGELF
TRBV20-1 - SAREASLTDTQY
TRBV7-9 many ASSLKDREAF
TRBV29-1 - SVEGSSGR
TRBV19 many ASSSGRTNTGELF
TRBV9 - ASSVEGVNNSPLH
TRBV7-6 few ASRGGSWNEQF
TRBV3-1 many ASSHRGWEDLANYGYT
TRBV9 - ASSVGEGGTRN
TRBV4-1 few ASSQFFTGVRQPQH
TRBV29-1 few SVVAGANYGYT
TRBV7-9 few ASSAGTANQPQH